Below are 26 T cell receptor beta chains sequenced from a single sample in a study of T cells after yellow fever vaccination. TCRdb passed the 5' RACE reads through MiXCR, listing each CDR3 protein once. The data contain about 150,000 distinct CDR3 sequences, roughly 6.2% of them seen just once; the ten biggest clones take up about 2.7%. Specimen: CD4+ T cells sorted from PBMCs, collected on the day of the first yellow fever vaccination. The receptors shown here come from a man aged 18 to 29 who received the YFV17D yellow fever vaccine.

The sample holds many counts of this clonotype. V is TRBV7-9 and J is TRBJ2-5; TRBD2 matches at 9 bases. CDR3 size: 16 residues. With V trimmed by 2 bases and J by 5 bases, 9 bases remained unmatched. Germline values: CDR1 SEHNR, CDR2 FQNEAQ (reference sequence). The CDR3 DNA is TGTGCCAGCAGCTTAATGCCTAGCGGGGAGCTGGAGACCCAGTACTTC. This codes for CASSLMPSGELETQYF.

This clonotype has ten or more counts. The V call is TRBV7-2, the J call TRBJ2-5, with D perhaps being TRBD1 or TRBD2 (6 bases each). V gave up 7 bases and J gave up 4 bases, with 16 bases separating them. In germline, CDR1 is SGHTA, CDR2 FQGNSA. The CDR3 extends over 14 amino acids. The CDR3 DNA reads as TGTGCCAGCACCCTGGTGGGGGGCCTAGAGACCCAGTACTTC. Its translation is CASTLVGGLETQYF.

The V and J genes are TRBV4-3 and TRBJ2-1, with D possibly being TRBD2 (5 bases). CDR1 is LGHNA, CDR2 YSLEER, per germline. There are 13 residues in the CDR3. With 0 bases removed from V and 9 bases from J, the gap between germline ends came to 9 bases. CDR3 residues: CASSQERVTEQFF. The CDR3 nucleotides read TGCGCCAGCAGCCAAGAGAGGGTGACTGAGCAGTTCTTC.

At least ten counts were recorded for this clonotype. The chain is built from TRBV11-2 and TRBJ2-4, with D possibly matching TRBD2 (5 bases). From germline, CDR1 is SGHAT and CDR2 FQNNGV. The V end lost 1 base, the J end lost 1 base, and 11 bases lay between the germline ends. The CDR3 runs 16 residues. The CDR3 DNA reads TGTGCCAGCAGCTTAGTCCCGGGCGGGGCCAAAAACATTCAGTACTTC. Protein product: CASSLVPGGAKNIQYF.

This clonotype was recorded a few times. The J gene is TRBJ1-1, the V gene TRBV4-3, with D possibly TRBD1 on 5 matching bases. The CDR3 length is 16 residues. V lost 1 base, J lost 2 bases, and 14 bases lay in between. The V gene's germline CDR1 is LGHNA and CDR2 YSLEER. The CDR3 spells CASSQGPGAGNTEAFF. The CDR3 region has the DNA TGCGCCAGCAGCCAAGGGCCCGGGGCGGGCAACACTGAAGCTTTCTTT.

This clonotype was found many times. V usage is TRBV7-2 and J usage is TRBJ2-5, with D uncertain. The CDR3 spans 12 residues. In germline, CDR1 is SGHTA, CDR2 FQGNSA. V lost 5 bases, J lost 7 bases, and 11 bases lay in between. This CDR3 is CASSPKLMTQYF. The CDR3 coding sequence is TGTGCCAGCAGCCCCAAATTGATGACCCAGTACTTC.

This clonotype has at least ten counts. This chain connects TRBV28 to TRBJ2-2, with TRBD2 matching 9 bases. This CDR3 has 14 residues. CDR1 MDHEN and CDR2 SYDVKM come from the germline V gene. V lost 9 bases to trimming and J lost 4 bases; unmatched junction nucleotides: 6. CDR3 sequence: CASDSAGGTGELFF. The CDR3 nucleotides read TGTGCCAGTGACTCAGCGGGGGGCACCGGGGAGCTGTTTTTT.

Of note for this clonotype: A single base separates this from a much larger clone, so it may be a read error. The chain is built from TRBV6-2 or TRBV6-3 and TRBJ1-1; the D gene is possibly TRBD1 (5 bases). The germline gives CDR1 MNHEY, CDR2 SVGEGT. The CDR3 contains 14 residues. V was shortened by 1 base and J by 7 bases, with 13 bases between the two germline ends. For the CDR3, the DNA is TGTGCCAGCAGTTACTATTACGGGCAGGGTGAAGCTTTCTTT. Protein product: CASSYYYGQGEAFF.

As concerns this clonotype: This may be a read error: a much more frequent sequence differs by one nucleotide. The V and J genes are TRBV4-2 and TRBJ1-2; D gene ambiguous. CDR3 length equals 17 residues. Per germline, CDR1 LGHNA and CDR2 YNFKEQ. The CDR3 DNA is TGTGCCACCAGCCAAGATTATCGGGCTTTAGCTAACTATGGCTACACCTTC. This codes for CATSQDYRALANYGYTF.

This clonotype was seen repeatedly, ten times or more. The chain uses TRBV24-1 and TRBJ2-7; 9 bases are a match to TRBD1. Trimming cost V 3 bases and J 7 bases; bases outside gene matches: 3. Germline V gene lookup returns CDR1 KGHDR and CDR2 SFDVKD. The CDR3 runs to 13 residues. In nucleotides, the CDR3 is TGTGCCACCAGTGATACCGGGACAGGGGAGCAGTACTTC. Amino acid sequence: CATSDTGTGEQYF.

The chain carries TRBV7-3 and TRBJ2-3, with D possibly matching TRBD1 (5 bases). Germline assignment: CDR1 SGHTA and CDR2 FQGTGA. Trimming removed 1 base at V and 4 bases at J, with 12 bases between. The CDR3 length is 15 residues. CDR3 nucleotide sequence: TGTGCCAGCAGCTTAAATCCCCAGGGTGCAGATACGCAGTATTTT. Its protein is CASSLNPQGADTQYF.

The genes are TRBV12-3 or TRBV12-4 and TRBJ2-7, with 9 bases fitting TRBD1. This CDR3 contains 14 residues. The V segment lost 5 bases and the J segment 3 bases; nucleotides outside the gene matches: 5. CDR3 residues: CASSPDRGSYEQYV. In nucleotides, the CDR3 is TGTGCCAGCAGTCCAGACAGGGGGAGCTACGAGCAGTACGTC.

This clonotype appeared many times. The rearrangement joins TRBV20-1 to TRBJ1-3, with D possibly matching TRBD1 (5 bases). The CDR3 extends over 15 amino acids. V was clipped by 3 bases and J by 5 bases, with 17 bases between them. Germline V CDR1 and CDR2: DFQATT, SNEGSKA (reference sequence). In DNA, the CDR3 is TGCAGTGCTAGGCGCCAGGGTCGAGGGAGAAACACCATATATTTT. As protein: CSARRQGRGRNTIYF.

The sample holds many counts of this clonotype. The rearrangement uses TRBV29-1 and TRBJ2-5; D remains ambiguous. The germline V gene encodes CDR1 SQVTM and CDR2 ANQGSEA. This CDR3 contains 10 residues. With 5 bases removed from V and 9 bases from J, the gap between germline ends came to 10 bases. CDR3 sequence (DNA): TGCAGCGTTTCTTATGAGGCCCAGTACTTC. It codes for CSVSYEAQYF.

The table lists this clonotype with a few counts. V gene TRBV29-1 combines with J gene TRBJ2-3; tentatively, D is TRBD1 or TRBD2 (7 bases each). V lost 4 bases and J 6 bases, leaving 17 bases between the germline ends. Per the germline V gene, CDR1 is SQVTM and CDR2 is ANQGSEA. The CDR3 has 14 residues. The CDR3, as DNA: TGCAGCGTTGGCCGGGGAGGGGGCATCGATACGCAGTATTTT. This translates into CSVGRGGGIDTQYF.

This clonotype has only a few counts. CDR3 DNA: TGTGCCACCAGTGATCAGGTGGATCCAGATACGCAGTATTTT. Protein product: CATSDQVDPDTQYF. V is TRBV24-1 and J is TRBJ2-3; D unresolved. The germline CDR1 and CDR2 sequences are KGHDR and SFDVKD. The CDR3 spans 14 residues. The V end lost 3 bases, the J end lost 4 bases, and 10 bases lay between the germline ends.

V is TRBV7-3 and J is TRBJ2-1; possibly TRBD2 for D (6 bases). With 4 bases removed from V and 8 bases from J, the gap between germline ends came to 15 bases. From germline, CDR1 is SGHTA and CDR2 FQGTGA. There are 14 residues in the CDR3. The CDR3, as DNA: TGTGCCAGCAGCTCGACTAGTGCAGGCGATGAGCAGTTCTTC. Translating gives CASSSTSAGDEQFF.

This rearrangement joins TRBV7-2 to TRBJ2-7; D ambiguous. The ends were cut back, 1 base at V and 1 base at J, with 8 bases in the middle. The CDR3 runs 14 residues. Per the germline V gene, CDR1 is SGHTA and CDR2 is FQGNSA. The CDR3 loop reads CASSLGLHSYEQYF. The CDR3 DNA follows: TGTGCCAGCAGCTTAGGACTCCATTCCTACGAGCAGTACTTC.

This clonotype has at least ten counts. Written as DNA, the CDR3 is TGCGCCAGCAAGACAGTTACTAGCACAGATACGCAGTATTTT. It yields the protein CASKTVTSTDTQYF. The genes are TRBV5-1 and TRBJ2-3; tentatively, D is TRBD1 (5 bases). The V and J ends lost 6 bases and 0 bases respectively, with 11 bases between them. The length of the CDR3 is 14 residues. CDR1 is SGHRS, CDR2 YFSETQ, per germline.

This clonotype came up a few times. The chain recombines TRBV5-1 with TRBJ2-5; D assignment may be TRBD1 or TRBD2 (5 bases each). This CDR3 contains 15 residues. V was clipped by 1 base and J by 5 bases, with 15 bases between them. Per germline, CDR1 SGHRS and CDR2 YFSETQ. CDR3 protein: CASSLMGEEPETQYF. The CDR3 region has the DNA TGCGCCAGCAGCTTGATGGGGGAAGAGCCGGAGACCCAGTACTTC.

The chain carries TRBV3-1 and TRBJ2-3; D unclear. The ends were cut back, 0 bases at V and 6 bases at J, with 13 bases in the middle. Germline V gene data show CDR1 as LGHDT and CDR2 as YNNKEL (reference sequence). This CDR3 contains 15 residues. CDR3 sequence reads: CASSQEPRSLDTQYF. For the CDR3, the DNA is TGTGCCAGCAGCCAAGAGCCCCGCAGTTTGGATACGCAGTATTTT.

This clonotype was seen only a few times. In DNA form, the CDR3 reads TGCAGTGCAACTAGGGGGACAGGGGATCATCAGCCCCAGCATTTT. Encoded protein: CSATRGTGDHQPQHF. This chain connects TRBV20-1 to TRBJ1-5; TRBD1 agrees at 10 bases. The CDR3 is made up of 15 amino acids. Trimming cost V 6 bases and J 5 bases; bases outside gene matches: 10. Per the germline V gene, CDR1 is DFQATT and CDR2 is SNEGSKA (reference sequence).

A few counts support this clonotype. The chain joins TRBV15 to TRBJ2-7; D is uncertain. The germline V and J ends were trimmed by 0 bases and 0 bases, with 6 bases remaining between them. Germline values: CDR1 LNHNV, CDR2 YYDKDF (reference sequence). The CDR3 loop spans 14 amino acids. This CDR3 is CATSRDLASYEQYF. The CDR3 DNA follows: TGTGCCACCAGCAGAGATTTGGCCTCCTACGAGCAGTACTTC. Full variable domain (missing parts from reference TRBV15 and TRBJ2-7): DAMVIQNPRYQVTQFGKPVTLSCSQTLNHNVMYWYQQKSSQAPKLLFHYYDKDFNNEADTPDNFQSRRPNTSFCFLDIRSPGLGDTAMYLCATSRDLASYEQYFGPGTRLTVT.

This rearrangement joins TRBV29-1 to TRBJ2-5; 9 bases map to TRBD2. After removal of 8 bases from V and 5 bases from J, the junction contained 9 bases not matched to a gene. This CDR3 is built from 13 residues. The germline gives CDR1 SQVTM, CDR2 ANQGSEA. The CDR3 nucleotides are TGCAGCTATCAGCGGGGGGACTGGGAGACCCAGTACTTC. Translated: CSYQRGDWETQYF. Using reference TRBV29-1 and TRBJ2-5 for the parts outside the CDR3, the full variable domain is SAVISQKPSRDICQRGTSLTIQCQVDSQVTMMFWYRQQPGQSLTLIATANQGSEATYESGFVIDKFPISRPNLTFSTLTVSNMSPEDSSIYLCSYQRGDWETQYFGPGTRLLVL.

The V call is TRBV7-2, the J call TRBJ2-5, with TRBD2 as a possible D gene (7 bases). The germline CDR1 and CDR2 sequences are SGHTA and FQGNSA. V lost 1 base and J 7 bases, leaving 19 bases between the germline ends. The CDR3 consists of 16 residues. CDR3 amino acids: CASSLEPSRGRGTQYF. The CDR3 DNA is TGTGCCAGCAGCTTAGAGCCGTCGCGGGGGCGGGGGACCCAGTACTTC.

Only a few counts were recorded for this clonotype. The chain employs TRBV5-1 and TRBJ2-1, with 8 bases matching TRBD2. CDR1 is SGHRS, CDR2 YFSETQ, per germline. This CDR3 is built from 15 residues. The junction had 14 bases not matched to a gene; V was cut back by 4 bases and J by 11 bases. CDR3: CASSPGASGLGKQFF. For the CDR3, the DNA is TGCGCCAGCAGCCCCGGGGCTAGCGGGCTGGGTAAGCAGTTCTTC.